This TCR beta chain was obtained from a study of blood T cell repertoires in COVID-19. Study information: Samples representing acute and convalescent COVID-19 were sourced from the United States, Italy and Spain. T cells, B-cell-depleted T cells, or PBMCs supplied cDNA or gDNA.

J lost 2 bases, V lost 0 bases, and 3 bases had no gene match. Germline CDR1 is SGHRS and CDR2 is YFSETQ. CDR3 size: 15 residues. All recovered Cohort 3 donors got two negative PCRs, got clearance, or saw symptom resolution. This clone was recorded once. Libraries were prepared by immunoSEQ multiplex PCR; TCRdb keeps only in-frame clonotypes and omits some of them. The sample has 450,000 to 500,000 clones, 87% seen once. This receptor was identified in a woman under 30 who had recovered from COVID-19. Sequenced material: PBMCs or T cells enriched from blood (not recorded which). The rearrangement links TRBV5-1 to TRBJ1-2; TRBD1 matches 8 bases. The CDR3 DNA sequence: TGCGCCAGCAGCTTGGGACAGGGGAACAACTATGGCTACACCTTC. Residues: CASSLGQGNNYGYTF. Based on the CDR3 plus reference TRBV5-1 and TRBJ1-2, the full variable domain is KAGVTQTPRYLIKTRGQQVTLSCSPISGHRSVSWYQQTPGQGLQFLFEYFSETQRNKGNFPGRFSGRQFSNSRSEMNVSTLELGDSALYLCASSLGQGNNYGYTFGSGTRLTVV.